This T cell receptor beta chain was identified during a study of blood T cells in healthy people across ages. It was with a sample-barcoded 5' primer and a J-beta primer mix that a second PCR of about 6 to 12 cycles was run. TCRdb redid the calling of the 5' RACE reads with MiXCR, one entry per CDR3 protein. The sample lists roughly 680,000 distinct CDR3 sequences, over 45% occurring once. Germline V lookup: CDR1 SNHLY, CDR2 FYNNEI. V shed 6 bases and J shed 8 bases, with 29 bases lying between them. The CDR3 is made up of 18 amino acids. As to this clonotype: Antigen unknown.

Total RNA extracted from each sample amounted to at least 5 micrograms. Whole-study results and caveats: Roughly linearly, TCR beta diversity per million T cells fell as age increased. Unsorted PBMCs blocked a conclusive comparison of naive and antigen-experienced cells.

V gene TRBV2 combines with J gene TRBJ2-1, with a tentative D call TRBD2 (6 bases). Material: blood. This receptor was obtained from a woman aged 55-70 years in good health. CDR3: CASSAEVVGSPTGDEQFF. CDR3 coding DNA: TGTGCCAGCAGCGCTGAGGTGGTGGGAAGCCCCACGGGGGATGAGCAGTTCTTC.